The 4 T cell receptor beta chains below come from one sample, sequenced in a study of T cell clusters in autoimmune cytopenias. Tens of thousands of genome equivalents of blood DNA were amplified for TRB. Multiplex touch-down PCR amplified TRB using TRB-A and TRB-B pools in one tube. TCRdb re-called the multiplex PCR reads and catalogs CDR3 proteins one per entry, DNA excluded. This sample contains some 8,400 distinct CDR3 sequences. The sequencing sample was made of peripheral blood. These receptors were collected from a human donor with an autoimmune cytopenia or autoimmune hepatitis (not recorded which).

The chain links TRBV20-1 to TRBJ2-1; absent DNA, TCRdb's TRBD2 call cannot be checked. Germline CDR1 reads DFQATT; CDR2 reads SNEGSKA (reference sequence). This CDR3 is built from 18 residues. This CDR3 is CSASGTSGRSSSYNEQFF.

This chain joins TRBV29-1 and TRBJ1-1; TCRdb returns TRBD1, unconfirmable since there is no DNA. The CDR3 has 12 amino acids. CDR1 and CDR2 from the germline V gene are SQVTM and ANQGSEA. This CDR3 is CSGQGASSEAFF.

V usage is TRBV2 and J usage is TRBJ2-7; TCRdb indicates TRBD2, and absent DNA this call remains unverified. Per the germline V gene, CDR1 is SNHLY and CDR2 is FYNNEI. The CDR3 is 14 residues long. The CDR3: CAYNRREGSYEQYF.

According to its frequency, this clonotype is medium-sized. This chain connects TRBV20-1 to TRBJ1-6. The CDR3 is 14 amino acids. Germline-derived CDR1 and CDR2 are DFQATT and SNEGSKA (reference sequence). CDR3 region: CSARDTFDNSPLHF.